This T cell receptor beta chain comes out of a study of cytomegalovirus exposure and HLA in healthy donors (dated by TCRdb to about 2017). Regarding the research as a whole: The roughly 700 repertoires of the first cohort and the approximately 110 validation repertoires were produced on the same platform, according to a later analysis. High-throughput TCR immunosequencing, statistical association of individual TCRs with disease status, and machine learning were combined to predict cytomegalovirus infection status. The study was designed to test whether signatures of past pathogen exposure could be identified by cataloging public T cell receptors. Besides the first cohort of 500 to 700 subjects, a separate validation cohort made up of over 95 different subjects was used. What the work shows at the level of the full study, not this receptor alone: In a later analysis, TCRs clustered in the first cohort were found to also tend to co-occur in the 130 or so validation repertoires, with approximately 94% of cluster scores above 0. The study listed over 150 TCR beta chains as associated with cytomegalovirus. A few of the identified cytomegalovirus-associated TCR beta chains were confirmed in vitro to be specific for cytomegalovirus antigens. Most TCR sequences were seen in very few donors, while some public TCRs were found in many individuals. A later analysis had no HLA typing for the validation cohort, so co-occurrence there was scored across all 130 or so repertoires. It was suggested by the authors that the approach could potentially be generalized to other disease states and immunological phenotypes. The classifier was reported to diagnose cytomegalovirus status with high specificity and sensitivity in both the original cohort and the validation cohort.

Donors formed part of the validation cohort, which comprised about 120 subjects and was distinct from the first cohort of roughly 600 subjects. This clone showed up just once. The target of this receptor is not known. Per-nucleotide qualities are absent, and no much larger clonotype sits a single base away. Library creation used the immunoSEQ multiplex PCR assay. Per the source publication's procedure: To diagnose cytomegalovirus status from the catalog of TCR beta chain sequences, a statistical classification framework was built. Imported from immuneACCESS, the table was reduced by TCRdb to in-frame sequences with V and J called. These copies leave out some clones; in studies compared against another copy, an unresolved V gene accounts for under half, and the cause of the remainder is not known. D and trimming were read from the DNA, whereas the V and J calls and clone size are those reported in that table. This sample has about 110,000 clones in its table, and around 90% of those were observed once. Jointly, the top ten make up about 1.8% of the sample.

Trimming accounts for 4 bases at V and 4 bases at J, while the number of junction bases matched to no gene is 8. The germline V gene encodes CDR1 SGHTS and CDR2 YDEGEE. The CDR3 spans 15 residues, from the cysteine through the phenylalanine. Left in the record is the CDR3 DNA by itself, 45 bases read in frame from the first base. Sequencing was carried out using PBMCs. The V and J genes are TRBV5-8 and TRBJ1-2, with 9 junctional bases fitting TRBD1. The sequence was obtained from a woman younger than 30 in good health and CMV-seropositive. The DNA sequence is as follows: TGTGCCAGCAGCCAGGGACAGGGATCGAGCTATGGCTACACCTTC. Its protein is CASSQGQGSSYGYTF.